These 26 T cell receptor beta chains originate from one sample sequenced in a study of shared clonotypes between healthy human individuals. Clones were read by immunoSEQ multiplex PCR, and TCRdb kept only the in-frame ones, dropping some. The repertoire has some 1,600,000 clones, 95% to 99% of them found once; the top ten carry 0.4% to 0.55%. What was sequenced was naive CD4+ T cells sorted from blood. Stated subset: CD45RA+ positively selected. Receptor source: a man aged 25 to 45 in good health.

The chain carries TRBV2 and TRBJ2-7; tentative D call: TRBD1 (5 bases). The CDR3 loop spans 14 amino acids. Trimming took off 2 bases at V and 5 bases at J, with 13 bases between the two ends. CDR1 and CDR2 from the germline V gene are SNHLY and FYNNEI. CDR3 loop: CASSERGPFHEQYF. CDR3 DNA: TGTGCCAGCAGTGAAAGGGGCCCGTTCCACGAGCAGTACTTC.

The rearrangement uses TRBV2 and TRBJ2-7, with D maybe TRBD2 (5 bases). Germline V CDR1 and CDR2: SNHLY, FYNNEI. CDR3 length: 11 amino acids. Trimming removed 3 bases at V and 10 bases at J, with 10 bases between. CDR3 sequence reads: CASSDGIVQYF. Here the CDR3 DNA reads TGTGCCAGCAGTGACGGGATAGTTCAGTACTTC.

About this clone itself: In the same sample, other DNA sequences code for this CDR3. This rearrangement joins TRBV5-1 to TRBJ2-5, with D unresolved. The germline CDR1 and CDR2 sequences are SGHRS and YFSETQ. The CDR3 covers 13 residues. Deletions cut 0 bases from V and 1 base from J, with 4 bases between. The CDR3 nucleotides read TGCGCCAGCAGCTTGGATACCCAAGAGACCCAGTACTTC. It encodes CASSLDTQETQYF.

This clone was recorded only once. The V call is TRBV7-2, the J call TRBJ2-7; the match to TRBD1 covers 7 bases. Germline CDR1 is SGHTA and CDR2 is FQGNSA. The junction had 7 bases not matched to a gene; V was cut back by 2 bases and J by 3 bases. CDR3 size: 15 residues. In DNA, the CDR3 is TGTGCCAGCAGCTTAAAAGGAACAGGGGTCTACGAGCAGTACTTC. It yields the protein CASSLKGTGVYEQYF. Drawing the rest from reference TRBV7-2 and TRBJ2-7, the complete variable domain is GAGVSQSPSNKVTEKGKDVELRCDPISGHTALYWYRQSLGQGLEFLIYFQGNSAPDKSGLPSDRFSAERTGGSVSTLTIQRTQQEDSAVYLCASSLKGTGVYEQYFGPGTRLTVT.

The rearrangement uses TRBV6-4 and TRBJ1-2; 10 positions agree with TRBD1. Germline V CDR1 and CDR2: MRHNA, SNTAGT. The CDR3 contains 13 residues. The ends lost 2 bases at V and 8 bases at J; junction bases unmatched: 2. CDR3 sequence (DNA): TGTGCCAGCAGTGACCGGGACAGGGGCGGCTACACCTTC. Translation gives CASSDRDRGGYTF.

This rearrangement joins TRBV29-1 to TRBJ2-3; 8 positions agree with TRBD2. The junction had 7 bases not matched to a gene; V was cut back by 3 bases and J by 2 bases. The CDR3 runs 15 residues. The germline V gene has CDR1 SQVTM and CDR2 ANQGSEA. CDR3 bases: TGCAGCGTTGACCCCCTAGCGGGTCTCACAGATACGCAGTATTTT. Protein: CSVDPLAGLTDTQYF.

The chain is built from TRBV11-2 and TRBJ2-1, with D hard to call. The V and J ends lost 5 bases and 7 bases respectively, with 12 bases between them. CDR3 length: 13 amino acids. Germline CDR1 SGHAT, CDR2 FQNNGV. CDR3 sequence: CASSRVDRNEQFF. CDR3 nucleotides: TGTGCCAGCAGCCGGGTTGATCGGAATGAGCAGTTCTTC.

The V and J genes are TRBV19 and TRBJ2-3; D is perhaps TRBD1 or TRBD2 (5 bases each). The germline V gene has CDR1 LNHDA and CDR2 SQIVND (reference sequence). This CDR3 has 15 residues. The V gene lost 3 bases and the J gene lost 0 bases, with 10 bases spanning the gap. CDR3 residues: CASSMGRRSTDTQYF. The CDR3 DNA is TGTGCCAGTAGTATGGGACGGAGGAGCACAGATACGCAGTATTTT. Looking up the rest from reference TRBV19 and TRBJ2-3 gives the full variable domain: DGGITQSPKYLFRKEGQNVTLSCEQNLNHDAMYWYRQDPGQGLRLIYYSQIVNDFQKGDIAEGYSVSREKKESFPLTVTSAQKNPTAFYLCASSMGRRSTDTQYFGPGTRLTVL.

In DNA form, the CDR3 reads TGTGCCAGCAGTTTAGAGGGCAGGATTGGGTATGGCTACACCTTC. It specifies CASSLEGRIGYGYTF. The rearrangement uses TRBV27 and TRBJ1-2; D is uncertain. V was shortened by 2 bases and J by 5 bases, with 15 bases between the two germline ends. The length of the CDR3 is 15 residues. CDR1 and CDR2 (germline): MNHEY, SMNVEV (reference sequence).

As regards this clone: Other DNA sequences from this sample encode an identical CDR3 as well. The V and J genes are TRBV19 and TRBJ1-5; no firm D call. The CDR3 runs to 13 residues. Looked up from germline, CDR1 is LNHDA and CDR2 is SQIVND (reference sequence). The V and J ends lost 5 bases and 5 bases respectively, with 10 bases between them. The CDR3 DNA reads as TGTGCCAGTAGTCGGGCAGGAGATCAGCCCCAGCATTTT. This encodes CASSRAGDQPQHF.

This chain connects TRBV5-4 to TRBJ2-1, with TRBD2 as a possible D gene (6 bases). Germline CDR1 is SGHNT and CDR2 is YYREEE (reference sequence). The CDR3 is 16 amino acids. Between the trimmed V and J ends, which lost 0 bases and 0 bases, there was a span of 10 bases. The CDR3 DNA reads TGTGCCAGCAGCTTGGAGCGGGCTAGCTCCTACAATGAGCAGTTCTTC. Translated, it gives CASSLERASSYNEQFF.

The chain couples TRBV7-2 to TRBJ2-2, with D uncertain. The CDR3 is 14 amino acids. The V end was cut by 6 bases, the J end by 8 bases, with 16 bases between. Germline V gives CDR1 SGHTA, CDR2 FQGNSA. CDR3 nucleotide sequence: TGTGCCAGCAGTAACCCCCTAGTATCTGGGGAGCTGTTTTTT. As protein: CASSNPLVSGELFF.

The V and J genes are TRBV7-2 and TRBJ2-7; D call uncertain. CDR1 and CDR2 (germline): SGHTA, FQGNSA. There are 13 residues in the CDR3. Trimming took off 5 bases at V and 0 bases at J, with 8 bases between the two ends. In nucleotides, the CDR3 is TGTGCCAGCAGCGGGTCGTCCTCCTACGAGCAGTACTTC. Translated: CASSGSSSYEQYF.

This clone showed up just once. The chain is built from TRBV6-5 and TRBJ2-5; perhaps TRBD2 as D (6 bases). The CDR3 loop spans 14 amino acids. In germline, CDR1 is MNHEY, CDR2 SVGAGI. Deletions cut 3 bases from V and 7 bases from J, with 15 bases between. This chain's CDR3 is CASSYELRRGTQYF. CDR3 DNA: TGTGCCAGCAGTTATGAGCTTCGGAGGGGGACCCAGTACTTC.

The chain couples TRBV10-3 to TRBJ1-5; D not resolved. Per the germline V gene, CDR1 is ENHRY and CDR2 is SYGVKD. V dropped 8 bases and J dropped 0 bases, with 14 bases sitting between them. The length of the CDR3 is 15 residues. This chain's CDR3 is CAIRTSEGSNQPQHF. CDR3 in DNA: TGTGCCATCCGGACGTCAGAGGGTAGCAATCAGCCCCAGCATTTT.

The V call is TRBV27, the J call TRBJ1-5; TRBD1 matches 9 bases. CDR3 length equals 15 residues. CDR1 is MNHEY and CDR2 is SMNVEV in the germline V gene (reference sequence). Trimming removed 0 bases from V and 5 bases from J; junction bases left unmatched: 2. The CDR3: CASSLSGTGYQPQHF. The DNA for the CDR3 is TGTGCCAGCAGTTTATCCGGGACAGGGTATCAGCCCCAGCATTTT.

This chain connects TRBV2 to TRBJ2-1; TRBD1 aligns across 10 bases. The V gene's germline CDR1 is SNHLY and CDR2 FYNNEI. V lost 6 bases, J lost 3 bases, and 5 bases stayed unmatched. This CDR3 has 15 amino acids. The CDR3 is CASSRQGADYNEQFF. The CDR3 region has the DNA TGTGCCAGCAGCCGACAGGGGGCGGACTACAATGAGCAGTTCTTC. The variable domain in full, completed from reference TRBV2 and TRBJ2-1, reads EPEVTQTPSHQVTQMGQEVILRCVPISNHLYFYWYRQILGQKVEFLVSFYNNEISEKSEIFDDQFSVERPDGSNFTLKIRSTKLEDSAMYFCASSRQGADYNEQFFGPGTRLTVL.

The chain employs TRBV7-2 and TRBJ2-5; D uncertain. The CDR3 contains 14 residues. Germline V CDR1 and CDR2: SGHTA, FQGNSA. V shed 4 bases and J shed 2 bases, with 11 bases lying between them. The CDR3 region has the DNA TGTGCCAGCAGCTCTGACGGGTTACAAGAGACCCAGTACTTC. Protein product: CASSSDGLQETQYF.

This sequence joins TRBV28 and TRBJ1-1, with 7 bases lining up with TRBD1. This CDR3 is built from 16 residues. Germline V lookup: CDR1 MDHEN, CDR2 SYDVKM. Germline trimming cut 5 bases from V and 3 bases from J; bases unmatched to any gene: 12. The CDR3 loop is CASSPYLRGRDTEAFF. The CDR3 coding sequence is TGTGCCAGCAGTCCCTACCTAAGGGGGCGAGACACTGAAGCTTTCTTT.

V and J are TRBV5-1 and TRBJ1-2; possible D gene TRBD1, 5 bases. The germline V gene has CDR1 SGHRS and CDR2 YFSETQ. Trimming pared 4 bases from V and 2 bases from J, leaving 12 bases between. CDR3 size: 14 residues. CDR3 nucleotide sequence: TGCGCCAGCAGCGTACAGAGGGGCAACTATGGCTACACCTTC. Its protein product is CASSVQRGNYGYTF.

The rearrangement joins TRBV13 to TRBJ2-3; 12 nucleotides match TRBD2. This CDR3 is built from 16 residues. Germline-derived CDR1 and CDR2 are PRHDT and FYEKMQ (reference sequence). J was trimmed by 0 bases and V by 8 bases; bases with no gene match: 6. The CDR3 DNA follows: TGTGCCAGCTACGGACTAGCGGGATCTAGCACAGATACGCAGTATTTT. Its translation is CASYGLAGSSTDTQYF.

This chain connects TRBV7-8 to TRBJ2-7; TRBD2 matches at 11 bases. Germline V lookup: CDR1 SGHVS, CDR2 FQNEAQ. V gave up 2 bases and J gave up 3 bases; unmatched junction bases: 6. The CDR3 sequence is 16 residues long. The CDR3 loop reads CASSLTGTSGYYEQYF. CDR3 bases: TGTGCCAGCAGCTTAACCGGGACTAGCGGCTACTACGAGCAGTACTTC.

The J gene is TRBJ2-5, the V gene TRBV13; 11 bases align to TRBD2. CDR3 size: 17 residues. The V gene end was trimmed by 3 bases and the J gene end by 3 bases; junction bases not matched to a gene: 9. Germline lookup yields CDR1 PRHDT and CDR2 FYEKMQ (reference sequence). As DNA, the CDR3 is TGTGCCAGCAGCTTTAGGCTAGCGGGAGGACTTAAAGAGACCCAGTACTTC. Translating gives CASSFRLAGGLKETQYF. The full variable domain, rest sourced from reference TRBV13 and TRBJ2-5, is AAGVIQSPRHLIKEKRETATLKCYPIPRHDTVYWYQQGPGQDPQFLISFYEKMQSDKGSIPDRFSAQQFSDYHSELNMSSLELGDSALYFCASSFRLAGGLKETQYFGPGTRLLVL.

The CDR3 coding sequence is TGTGCCAGCAGCCCAAGCCCAGGGAACACCATATATTTT. It specifies CASSPSPGNTIYF. The chain has TRBV11-2 and TRBJ1-3; D is perhaps TRBD1 (5 bases). The CDR3 is made up of 13 amino acids. V was clipped by 5 bases and J by 7 bases, with 12 bases between them. Looked up from germline, CDR1 is SGHAT and CDR2 is FQNNGV. Combining the CDR3 with reference TRBV11-2 and TRBJ1-3 gives the whole variable domain EAGVAQSPRYKIIEKRQSVAFWCNPISGHATLYWYQQILGQGPKLLIQFQNNGVVDDSQLPKDRFSAERLKGVDSTLKIQPAKLEDSAVYLCASSPSPGNTIYFGEGSWLTVV.

The chain carries TRBV11-2 and TRBJ2-3; 8 bases match TRBD2. CDR3 length equals 16 residues. CDR1 and CDR2 from the germline V gene are SGHAT and FQNNGV. J gave up 0 bases and V 4 bases, and 6 bases lay outside the gene matches. The CDR3 coding sequence is TGTGCCAGCAGCTCTAATCGACTAGCGAGCACAGATACGCAGTATTTT. Its translation: CASSSNRLASTDTQYF.

The chain carries TRBV5-4 and TRBJ2-6; weak D call: TRBD1 (5 bases). The CDR3 totals 13 residues. The V gene's germline CDR1 is SGHNT and CDR2 YYREEE (reference sequence). Trimming took off 10 bases at V and 3 bases at J, with 11 bases between the two ends. The CDR3 protein is CADSGLGANVLTF. The CDR3 DNA reads as TGTGCCGACAGTGGTCTTGGGGCCAACGTCCTGACTTTC.